This T cell receptor (beta chain) was documented in a study of beta chain features in type 1 diabetes. The CDR3 covers 16 residues. CDR1 and CDR2 (germline): SGHRS, YFSETQ. Trimming left V 2 bases short and J 1 base short, with 14 bases between. Isolated RNA was reverse transcribed in full, so expressed TCRB transcripts were sequenced. Clones were read by immunoSEQ multiplex PCR, and TCRdb kept only the in-frame ones, dropping some. The sample has about 130,000 clones, about 9.2% seen once. The sequencing sample was made of central memory CD4+ T cells from blood. The clonotype was recovered from a man aged 18 to 29 in good health. The chain carries TRBV5-1 and TRBJ2-3; tentatively, D is TRBD2 (5 bases). CDR3 DNA: TGCGCCAGCAGCTTTAGGATCGGGAAGGGCACAGATACGCAGTATTTT. Its translation is CASSFRIGKGTDTQYF.